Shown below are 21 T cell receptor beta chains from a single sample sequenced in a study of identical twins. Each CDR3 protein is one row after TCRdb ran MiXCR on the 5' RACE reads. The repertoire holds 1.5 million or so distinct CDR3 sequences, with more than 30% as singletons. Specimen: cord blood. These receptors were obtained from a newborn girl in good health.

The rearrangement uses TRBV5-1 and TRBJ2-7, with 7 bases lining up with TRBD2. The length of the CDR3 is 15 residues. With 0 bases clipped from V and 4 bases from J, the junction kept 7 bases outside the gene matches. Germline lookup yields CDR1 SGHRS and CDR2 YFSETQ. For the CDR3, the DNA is TGCGCCAGCAGCTTGGGGCTAGCGGACATTTACGAGCAGTACTTC. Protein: CASSLGLADIYEQYF.

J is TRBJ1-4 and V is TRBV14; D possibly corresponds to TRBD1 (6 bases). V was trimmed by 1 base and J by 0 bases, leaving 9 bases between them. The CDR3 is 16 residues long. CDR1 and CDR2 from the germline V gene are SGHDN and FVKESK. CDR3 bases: TGTGCCAGCAGCCAAGGGACAGTGACAACTAATGAAAAACTGTTTTTT. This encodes CASSQGTVTTNEKLFF. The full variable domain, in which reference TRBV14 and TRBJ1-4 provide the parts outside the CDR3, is EAGVTQFPSHSVIEKGQTVTLRCDPISGHDNLYWYRRVMGKEIKFLLHFVKESKQDESGMPNNRFLAERTGGTYSTLKVQPAELEDSGVYFCASSQGTVTTNEKLFFGSGTQLSVL.

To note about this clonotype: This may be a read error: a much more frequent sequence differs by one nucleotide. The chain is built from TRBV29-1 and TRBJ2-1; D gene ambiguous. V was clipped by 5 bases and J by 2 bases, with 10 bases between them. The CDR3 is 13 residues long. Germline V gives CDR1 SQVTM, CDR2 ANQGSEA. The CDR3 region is CSVSRSAYNEQFF. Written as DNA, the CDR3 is TGCAGCGTTAGTCGGAGCGCCTACAATGAGCAGTTCTTC.

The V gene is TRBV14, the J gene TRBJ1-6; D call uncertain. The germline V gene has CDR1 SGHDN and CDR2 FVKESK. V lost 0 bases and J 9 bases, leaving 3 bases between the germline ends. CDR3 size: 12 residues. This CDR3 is CASSQDVSPLHF. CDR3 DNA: TGTGCCAGCAGCCAAGACGTTTCACCCCTCCACTTT.

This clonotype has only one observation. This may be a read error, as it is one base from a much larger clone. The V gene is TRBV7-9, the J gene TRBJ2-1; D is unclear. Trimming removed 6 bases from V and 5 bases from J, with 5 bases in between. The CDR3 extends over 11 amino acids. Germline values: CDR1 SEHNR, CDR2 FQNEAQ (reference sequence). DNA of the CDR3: TGTGCCAGCAGGCGAAACAATGAGCAGTTCTTC. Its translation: CASRRNNEQFF.

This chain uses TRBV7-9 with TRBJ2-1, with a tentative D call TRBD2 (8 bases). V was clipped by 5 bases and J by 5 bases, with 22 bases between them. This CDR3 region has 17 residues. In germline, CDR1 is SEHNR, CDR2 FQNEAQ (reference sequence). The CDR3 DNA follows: TGTGCCAGCAGCCCAGGGGGGCTAGCGGGTAGGAACAATGAGCAGTTCTTC. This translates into CASSPGGLAGRNNEQFF.

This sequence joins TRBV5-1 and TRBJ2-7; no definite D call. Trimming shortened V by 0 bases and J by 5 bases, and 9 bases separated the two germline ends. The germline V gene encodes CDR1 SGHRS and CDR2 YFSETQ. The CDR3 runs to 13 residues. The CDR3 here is CASSLGRLNEQYF. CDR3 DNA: TGCGCCAGCAGCTTGGGACGTTTAAACGAGCAGTACTTC.

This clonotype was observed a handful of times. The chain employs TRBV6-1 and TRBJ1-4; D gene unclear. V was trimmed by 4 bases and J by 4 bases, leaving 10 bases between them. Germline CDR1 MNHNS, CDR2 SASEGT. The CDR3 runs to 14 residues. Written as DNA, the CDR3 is TGTGCCAGCAGTGTTGGTGTCCGTAATGAAAAACTGTTTTTT. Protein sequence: CASSVGVRNEKLFF.

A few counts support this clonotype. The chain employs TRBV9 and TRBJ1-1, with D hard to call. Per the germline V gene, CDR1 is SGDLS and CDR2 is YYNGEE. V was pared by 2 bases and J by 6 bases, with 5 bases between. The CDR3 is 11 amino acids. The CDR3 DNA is TGTGCCAGCAGCGTCACCCCTGAAGCTTTCTTT. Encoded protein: CASSVTPEAFF. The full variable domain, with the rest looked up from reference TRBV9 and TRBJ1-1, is DSGVTQTPKHLITATGQRVTLRCSPRSGDLSVYWYQQSLDQGLQFLIQYYNGEERAKGNILERFSAQQFPDLHSELNLSSLELGDSALYFCASSVTPEAFFGQGTRLTVV.

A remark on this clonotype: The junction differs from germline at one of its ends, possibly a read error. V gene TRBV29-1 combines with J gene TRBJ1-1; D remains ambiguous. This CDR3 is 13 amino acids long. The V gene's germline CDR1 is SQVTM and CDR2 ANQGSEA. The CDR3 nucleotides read TGCAGCGTAGAGGAGCGCCCAAACAGTGAAGCTTTCTTT. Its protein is CSVEERPNSEAFF.

The CDR3 bases are TGTGCCAGCAGTTACGGACTAGCGGGACTCAACAATGAGCAGTTCTTC. Translated, it gives CASSYGLAGLNNEQFF. This rearrangement joins TRBV6-5 to TRBJ2-1; 12 nucleotides align to TRBD2. Germline values: CDR1 MNHEY, CDR2 SVGAGI. V dropped 2 bases and J dropped 5; count of bases not matched to a gene: 4. The CDR3 sequence is 16 residues long.

The CDR3 coding sequence is TGTGCCAGCAGCGCCCAAAGGACTAGCGGGAAATCAAAGTCGGGCGAGCAGTACTTC. It specifies CASSAQRTSGKSKSGEQYF. The rearrangement joins TRBV2 to TRBJ2-7; 12 nucleotides line up with TRBD2. V was pared by 6 bases and J by 6 bases, with 21 bases of the junction left unmatched. Germline assignment: CDR1 SNHLY and CDR2 FYNNEI. The CDR3 runs 19 residues.

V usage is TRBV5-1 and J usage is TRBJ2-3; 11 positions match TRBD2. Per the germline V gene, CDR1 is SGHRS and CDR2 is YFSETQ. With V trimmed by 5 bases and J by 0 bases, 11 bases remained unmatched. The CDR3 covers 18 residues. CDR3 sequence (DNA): TGCGCCAGCAGTAAGACTAGCGGGATCCCTTGGAGCACAGATACGCAGTATTTT. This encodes CASSKTSGIPWSTDTQYF. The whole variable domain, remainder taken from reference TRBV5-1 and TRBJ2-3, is KAGVTQTPRYLIKTRGQQVTLSCSPISGHRSVSWYQQTPGQGLQFLFEYFSETQRNKGNFPGRFSGRQFSNSRSEMNVSTLELGDSALYLCASSKTSGIPWSTDTQYFGPGTRLTVL.

The CDR3 reads CASSEFHQGGGTDTQYF. For the CDR3, the DNA is TGTGCCAGCAGTGAATTTCACCAGGGAGGGGGCACAGATACGCAGTATTTT. The chain has TRBV6-1 and TRBJ2-3, with TRBD2 matching over 7 bases. V lost 2 bases, J lost 1 base, and 9 bases stayed unmatched. The CDR3 totals 17 residues. The V gene's germline CDR1 is MNHNS and CDR2 SASEGT.

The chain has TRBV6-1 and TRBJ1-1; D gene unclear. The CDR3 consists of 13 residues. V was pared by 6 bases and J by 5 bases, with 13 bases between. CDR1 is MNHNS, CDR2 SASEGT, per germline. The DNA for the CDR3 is TGTGCCAGCAGATCGAAGTCTGGTACTGAAGCTTTCTTT. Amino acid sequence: CASRSKSGTEAFF.

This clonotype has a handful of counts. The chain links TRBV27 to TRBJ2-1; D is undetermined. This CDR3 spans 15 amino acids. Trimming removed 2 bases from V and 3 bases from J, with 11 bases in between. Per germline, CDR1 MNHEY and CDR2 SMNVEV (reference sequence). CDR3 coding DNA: TGTGCCAGCAGTTTAGGCCTTCCTTTCTACAATGAGCAGTTCTTC. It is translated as CASSLGLPFYNEQFF.

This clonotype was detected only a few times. The CDR3 region has the DNA TGCAGTGCTGTACGACTAGCGGGAGGGACAGATACGCAGTATTTT. It encodes CSAVRLAGGTDTQYF. V gene TRBV20-1 combines with J gene TRBJ2-3; 14 positions agree with TRBD2. The CDR3 totals 15 residues. The V segment lost 5 bases and the J segment 3 bases; nucleotides outside the gene matches: 4. Per the germline V gene, CDR1 is DFQATT and CDR2 is SNEGSKA (reference sequence).

This CDR3 reads CASSEGTGGTYEQYF. The CDR3 region has the DNA TGTGCCAGCAGTGAAGGGACAGGGGGAACCTACGAGCAGTACTTC. The chain uses TRBV6-1 and TRBJ2-7; TRBD1 matches 10 bases. The CDR3 loop spans 15 amino acids. The V segment lost 1 base and the J segment 2 bases; nucleotides outside the gene matches: 2. Germline values: CDR1 MNHNS, CDR2 SASEGT.

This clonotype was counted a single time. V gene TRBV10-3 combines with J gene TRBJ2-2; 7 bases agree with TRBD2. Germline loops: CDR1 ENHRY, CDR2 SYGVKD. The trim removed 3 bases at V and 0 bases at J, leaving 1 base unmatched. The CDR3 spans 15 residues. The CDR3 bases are TGTGCCATCAGTGAAACTAGCGCGAACACCGGGGAGCTGTTTTTT. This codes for CAISETSANTGELFF.

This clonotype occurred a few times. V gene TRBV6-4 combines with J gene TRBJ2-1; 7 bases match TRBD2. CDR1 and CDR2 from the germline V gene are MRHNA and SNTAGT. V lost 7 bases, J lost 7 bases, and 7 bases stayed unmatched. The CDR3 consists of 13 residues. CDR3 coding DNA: TGTGCCAGCACCGCGGGGGAAGGGAATGAGCAGTTCTTC. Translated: CASTAGEGNEQFF.

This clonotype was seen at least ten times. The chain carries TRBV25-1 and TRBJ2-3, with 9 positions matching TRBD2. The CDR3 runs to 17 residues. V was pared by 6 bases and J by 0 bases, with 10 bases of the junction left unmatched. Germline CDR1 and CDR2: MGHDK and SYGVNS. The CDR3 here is CASRAPGLAASTDTQYF. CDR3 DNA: TGTGCCAGCAGAGCCCCGGGACTAGCAGCTAGCACAGATACGCAGTATTTT. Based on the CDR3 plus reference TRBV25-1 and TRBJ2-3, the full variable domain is EADIYQTPRYLVIGTGKKITLECSQTMGHDKMYWYQQDPGMELHLIHYSYGVNSTEKGDLSSESTVSRIRTEHFPLTLESARPSHTSQYLCASRAPGLAASTDTQYFGPGTRLTVL.